Following are 5 T cell receptor beta chains from one sample sequenced in a study of regulatory T cells in long-lasting Graves disease (dated by TCRdb to the early 2020s). The sample's time point label, decoded: newly diagnosed GD, antithyroid drugs for less than 3 months. For both TCR sequencing and RNA sequencing, RNA was extracted from PBMCs in TRIzol. The library was generated by multiplex PCR. Sequencer: Illumina HiSeq 4000. TCR beta libraries were built with iRepertoire HTBI primers and Arm-PCR amplification of CDR3 regions. The public reads were run again by TCRdb, first through fastp at Q25 and then through MiXCR, and only productive beta chains were kept. Under each unique CDR3 protein, matching rows form one entry showing the most common genes and DNA. The sample yields approximately 270,000 distinct CDR3 sequences; roughly 18% were counted once. The biggest ten clones account for 14% of the sample.

These sequences were also reported in another study, on T cells in Graves' hyperthyroidism and ophthalmopathy.

This material consisted of peripheral blood mononuclear cells (PBMCs), taken at new diagnosis, from a patient treated with antithyroid drugs. These receptors all come from a woman in her 30s with Graves disease. Donor details come from another sample of the same person, matched by shared clones.

This clonotype occurred many times. The chain links TRBV6-1 to TRBJ2-5; D is unresolved. V was pared by 7 bases and J by 0 bases, with 15 bases between. The CDR3 is 15 residues long. Germline assignment: CDR1 MNHNS and CDR2 SASEGT. The chain's CDR3 is CASTPATGYQETQYF. The CDR3 DNA is TGTGCCAGCACTCCGGCGACCGGCTACCAAGAGACCCAGTACTTC.

This clonotype appeared a few times. A much larger clone lies a single base off, so this may be a read error. V is TRBV6-1 and J is TRBJ1-1, with D unclear. This CDR3 is 14 amino acids long. Germline CDR1 is MNHNS and CDR2 is SASEGT. The CDR3 nucleotides are TGTGCCAGCAGCTACTCAGAAGCGAACACTGAAGCTTCCTTT. As protein: CASSYSEANTEASF.

This clonotype was observed at least ten times. The chain has TRBV7-8 and TRBJ1-6, with TRBD1 matching 10 bases. The CDR3 sequence is 15 residues long. V gave up 4 bases and J gave up 10 bases; unmatched junction bases: 7. Germline V gives CDR1 SGHVS, CDR2 FQNEAQ. The CDR3 protein is CASSSAGTGDSPLHF. CDR3 nucleotides: TGTGCCAGCAGCTCGGCCGGGACAGGGGACTCACCCCTCCACTTT. The full variable domain, its missing parts supplied by reference TRBV7-8 and TRBJ1-6, is GAGVSQSPRYKVAKRGQDVALRCDPISGHVSLFWYQQALGQGPEFLTYFQNEAQLDKSGLPSDRFFAERPEGSVSTLKIQRTQQEDSAVYLCASSSAGTGDSPLHFGNGTRLTVT.

This clonotype has a count of ten or more. The chain combines TRBV7-2 with TRBJ1-1, with D unclear. The CDR3 loop spans 13 amino acids. V lost 3 bases and J 1 base, leaving 6 bases between the germline ends. CDR1 is SGHTA, CDR2 FQGNSA, per germline. This CDR3 reads CASSFQGNTEAFF. The CDR3 bases are TGTGCCAGCAGCTTTCAAGGGAACACTGAAGCTTTCTTT.

As for this clonotype: This clone may be a read error of a much larger clone one base away. CDR3 DNA: TGCACCAGCAGCCGAGGGACATCTAAGGAGAACACTGAAGCTTTCTTT. Protein: CTSSRGTSKENTEAFF. The gene calls are TRBV5-1 and TRBJ1-1, with a weak D call TRBD1 (6 bases). Germline loops: CDR1 SGHRS, CDR2 YFSETQ. This CDR3 spans 16 amino acids.